Detailed here is one T cell receptor (beta chain). The antigen is not known. Stated time point: week 5, during vaccination. One vaccine dose held 300 ug of mutant IDH1 20-mer peptide and came with topical imiquimod. Sequencing used immunoSEQ multiplex PCR; TCRdb keeps in-frame clones, though not all of them. The sample has approximately 50,000 clones; approximately 78% are singletons. Germline V CDR1 and CDR2: ENHRY, SYGVKD. This CDR3 is 11 amino acids long. The V and J ends lost 10 bases and 4 bases respectively, with 10 bases between them. This sample was included in a study of a mutant IDH1 vaccine in newly diagnosed glioma.

The sequencing used PBMCs, collected from a glioma patient whose treatment included an IDH1 peptide vaccine. The rearrangement links TRBV10-3 to TRBJ1-1; the D gene is possibly TRBD1 (5 bases). The sequence was collected from a man aged 45-65 years with glioma. The CDR3 DNA follows: TGTGCCACCGCGGGGGGCACTGAAGCTTTCTTT. It translates to CATAGGTEAFF.